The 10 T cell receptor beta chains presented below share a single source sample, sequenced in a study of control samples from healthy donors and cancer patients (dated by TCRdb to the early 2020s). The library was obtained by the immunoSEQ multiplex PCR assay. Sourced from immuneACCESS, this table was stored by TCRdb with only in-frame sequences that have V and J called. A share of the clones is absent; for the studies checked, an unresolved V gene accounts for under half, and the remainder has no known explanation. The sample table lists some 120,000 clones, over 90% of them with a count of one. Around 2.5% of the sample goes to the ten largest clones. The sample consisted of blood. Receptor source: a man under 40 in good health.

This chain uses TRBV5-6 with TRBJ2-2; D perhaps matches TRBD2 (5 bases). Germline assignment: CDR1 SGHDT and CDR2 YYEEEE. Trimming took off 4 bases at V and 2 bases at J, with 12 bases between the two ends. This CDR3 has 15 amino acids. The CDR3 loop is CASSRGLDNTGELFF. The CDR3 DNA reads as TGTGCCAGCAGCCGAGGGCTGGATAACACCGGGGAGCTGTTTTTT.

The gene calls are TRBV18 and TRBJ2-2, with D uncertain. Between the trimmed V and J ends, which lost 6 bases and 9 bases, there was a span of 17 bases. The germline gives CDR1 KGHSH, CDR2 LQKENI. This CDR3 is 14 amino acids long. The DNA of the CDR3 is TGTGCCAGCTCTGCCATAGACTCAGCCAGGGAGCTGTTTTTT. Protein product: CASSAIDSARELFF.

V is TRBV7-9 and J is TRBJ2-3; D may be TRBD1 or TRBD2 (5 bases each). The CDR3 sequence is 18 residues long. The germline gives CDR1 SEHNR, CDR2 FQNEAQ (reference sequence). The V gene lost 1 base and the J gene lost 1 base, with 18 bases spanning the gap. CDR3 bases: TGTGCCAGCAGCTTAGACGGAGGACAAGCGACAGGCACAGATACGCAGTATTTT. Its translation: CASSLDGGQATGTDTQYF.

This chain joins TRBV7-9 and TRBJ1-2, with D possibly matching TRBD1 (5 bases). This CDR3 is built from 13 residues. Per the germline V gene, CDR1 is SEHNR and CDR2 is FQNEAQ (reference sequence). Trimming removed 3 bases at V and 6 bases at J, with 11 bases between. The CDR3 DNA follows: TGTGCCAGCAGCTTTAGTCAGGGCGATGGCTACACCTTC. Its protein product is CASSFSQGDGYTF.

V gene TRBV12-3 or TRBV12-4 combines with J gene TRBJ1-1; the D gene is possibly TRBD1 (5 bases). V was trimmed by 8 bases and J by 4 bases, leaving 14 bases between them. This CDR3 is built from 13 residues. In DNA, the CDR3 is TGTGCCAGCGCTTTAGGAGGGGCCACTGAAGCTTTCTTT. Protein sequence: CASALGGATEAFF.

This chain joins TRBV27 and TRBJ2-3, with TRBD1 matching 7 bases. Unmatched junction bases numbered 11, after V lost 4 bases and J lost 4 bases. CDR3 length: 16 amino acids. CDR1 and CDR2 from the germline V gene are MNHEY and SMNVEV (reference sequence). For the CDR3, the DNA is TGTGCCAGCAGTTCCCCTACAGGGGCTGCTGCAGATACGCAGTATTTT. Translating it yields CASSSPTGAAADTQYF.

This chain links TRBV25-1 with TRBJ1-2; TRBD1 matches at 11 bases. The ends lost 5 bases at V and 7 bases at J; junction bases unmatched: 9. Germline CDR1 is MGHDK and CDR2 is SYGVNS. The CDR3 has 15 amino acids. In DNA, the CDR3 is TGTGCCAGCAGTTCGGTTGGGGACAGGGGGACTGGCTACACCTTC. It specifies CASSSVGDRGTGYTF.

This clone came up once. The chain's CDR3 is CASSFRDSHTGELFF. As DNA, the CDR3 is TGTGCCAGCAGTTTCCGGGACAGTCACACCGGGGAGCTGTTTTTT. This chain joins TRBV6-5 and TRBJ2-2; the match to TRBD1 covers 7 bases. The ends lost 4 bases at V and 3 bases at J; junction bases unmatched: 5. Per the germline V gene, CDR1 is MNHEY and CDR2 is SVGAGI. CDR3 length: 15 residues.

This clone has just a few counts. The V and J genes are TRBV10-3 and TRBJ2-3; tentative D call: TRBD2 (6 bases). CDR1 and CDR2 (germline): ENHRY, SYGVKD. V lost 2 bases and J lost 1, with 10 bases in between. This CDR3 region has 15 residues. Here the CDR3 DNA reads TGTGCCATCAGTGAGCCCTCGGGGGGCACAGATACGCAGTATTTT. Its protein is CAISEPSGGTDTQYF.

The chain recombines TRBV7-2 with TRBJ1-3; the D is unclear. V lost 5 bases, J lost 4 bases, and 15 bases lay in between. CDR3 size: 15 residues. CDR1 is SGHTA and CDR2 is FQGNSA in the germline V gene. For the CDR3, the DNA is TGTGCCAGCAGCCTCCGGTCGGGTTTCGGAAACACCATATATTTT. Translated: CASSLRSGFGNTIYF.